What follows is one T cell receptor beta chain and its context. The antigen is unknown. Generated by immunoSEQ multiplex PCR, the TCRdb table keeps only in-frame clones and is missing some. The sample shows some 61,000 clones, roughly 72% of them seen only once. Germline-derived CDR1 and CDR2 are MNHNY and SVGAGI (reference sequence). This CDR3 comprises 15 residues. Trimming took off 3 bases at V and 2 bases at J, with 13 bases between the two ends. The record originates from a study of cytotoxic CD8 clonotypes in ibrutinib-treated CLL. Overall study context: The group held approximately eleven relapsed/refractory and 15 treatment-naive patients, with under 18 IGHV unmutated.

Study observations and caveats: Among the clonotypes, public ones were uncommon and contracted or held stable on treatment.

This clonotype originated in a human donor with chronic lymphocytic leukemia. The chain recombines TRBV6-6 with TRBJ1-1, with D tentatively TRBD1 (5 bases). The sample was PBMCs, taken after 12 months of ibrutinib treatment. The CDR3 DNA reads TGTGCCAGCAGTTATCAGGGTGTTGAAAACACTGAAGCTTTCTTT. Encoded protein: CASSYQGVENTEAFF.